This T cell receptor beta chain originates from a study of CD4+ T cells in melanoma. Whole-study findings and limits: Diverse differentiation states were reported for melanoma neoantigen-specific CD4+ T cells. CD8+ T cell, macrophage and B cell function reportedly correlated with neoantigen-specific CD4+ T cells.

Remarks on this clone: Its antigen remains unknown.

This table comes from immunoSEQ multiplex PCR, and its TCRdb copy is limited to in-frame clones, with some not included. The table lists roughly 21,000 clones, roughly 78% of them singletons. The receptor comes from a human donor with melanoma.

The CDR3: CASSLGVPTGAESPLHF. The CDR3 coding sequence is TGTGCCAGCTCACTGGGCGTACCCACCGGGGCCGAGTCACCCCTCCACTTT. The V and J genes are TRBV18 and TRBJ1-6, with a tentative D call TRBD1 (5 bases). The V end was cut by 4 bases, the J end by 10 bases, with 23 bases between. Germline CDR1 KGHSH, CDR2 LQKENI. The CDR3 totals 17 residues. The variable domain in full, completed from reference TRBV18 and TRBJ1-6, reads NAGVMQNPRHLVRRRGQEARLRCSPMKGHSHVYWYRQLPEEGLKFMVYLQKENIIDESGMPKERFSAEFPKEGPSILRIQQVVRGDSAAYFCASSLGVPTGAESPLHFGNGTRLTVT.